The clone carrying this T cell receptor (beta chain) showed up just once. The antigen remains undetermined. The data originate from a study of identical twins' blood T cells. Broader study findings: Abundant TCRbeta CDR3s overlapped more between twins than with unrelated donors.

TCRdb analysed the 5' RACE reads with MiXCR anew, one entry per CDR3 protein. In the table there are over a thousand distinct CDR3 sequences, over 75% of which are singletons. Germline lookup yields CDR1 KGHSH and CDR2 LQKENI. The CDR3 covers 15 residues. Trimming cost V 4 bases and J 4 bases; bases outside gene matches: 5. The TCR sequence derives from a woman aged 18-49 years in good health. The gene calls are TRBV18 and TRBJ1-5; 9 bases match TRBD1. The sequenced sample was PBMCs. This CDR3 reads CASSQAGTGNQPQHF. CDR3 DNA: TGTGCCAGCTCACAAGCCGGGACAGGGAATCAGCCCCAGCATTTT.